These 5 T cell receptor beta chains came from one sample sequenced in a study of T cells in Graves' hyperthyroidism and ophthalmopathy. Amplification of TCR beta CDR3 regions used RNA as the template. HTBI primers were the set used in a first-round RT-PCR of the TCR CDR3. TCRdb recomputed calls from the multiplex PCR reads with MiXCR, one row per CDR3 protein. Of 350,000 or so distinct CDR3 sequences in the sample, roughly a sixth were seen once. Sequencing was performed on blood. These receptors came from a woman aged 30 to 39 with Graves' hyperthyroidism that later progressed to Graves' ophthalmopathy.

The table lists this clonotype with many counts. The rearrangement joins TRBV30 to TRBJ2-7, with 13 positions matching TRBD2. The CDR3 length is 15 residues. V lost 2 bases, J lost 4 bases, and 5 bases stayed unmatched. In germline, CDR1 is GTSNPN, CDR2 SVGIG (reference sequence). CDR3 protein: CAWSRLAGGQYEQYF. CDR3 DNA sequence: TGTGCCTGGAGTCGACTAGCGGGGGGACAATACGAGCAGTACTTC.

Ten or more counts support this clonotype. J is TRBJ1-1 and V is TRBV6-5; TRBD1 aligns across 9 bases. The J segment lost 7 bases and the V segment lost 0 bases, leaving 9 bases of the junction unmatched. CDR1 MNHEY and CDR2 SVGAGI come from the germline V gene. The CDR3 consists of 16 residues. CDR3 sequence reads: CASSYSGDRAYSEAFF. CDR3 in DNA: TGTGCCAGCAGTTACTCGGGGGACAGGGCTTACAGTGAAGCTTTCTTT.

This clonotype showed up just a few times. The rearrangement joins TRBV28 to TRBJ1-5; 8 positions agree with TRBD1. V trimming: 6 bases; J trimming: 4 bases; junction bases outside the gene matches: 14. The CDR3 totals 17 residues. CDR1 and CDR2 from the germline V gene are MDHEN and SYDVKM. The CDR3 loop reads CASSRTRTGFGNQPQHF. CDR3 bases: TGTGCCAGCAGCCGCACACGGACAGGGTTCGGAAATCAGCCCCAGCATTTT.

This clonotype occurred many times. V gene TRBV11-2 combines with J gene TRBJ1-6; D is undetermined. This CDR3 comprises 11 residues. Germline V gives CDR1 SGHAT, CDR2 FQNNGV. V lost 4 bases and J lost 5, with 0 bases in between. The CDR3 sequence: CASSYNSPLHF. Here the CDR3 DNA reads TGTGCCAGCAGCTATAATTCACCCCTCCACTTT.

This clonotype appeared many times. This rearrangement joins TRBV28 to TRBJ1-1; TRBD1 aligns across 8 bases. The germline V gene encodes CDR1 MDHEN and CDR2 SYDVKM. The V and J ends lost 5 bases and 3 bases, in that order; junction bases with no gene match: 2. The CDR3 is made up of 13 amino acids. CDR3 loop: CASSRQGYTEAFF. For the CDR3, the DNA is TGTGCCAGCAGTCGACAGGGGTACACTGAAGCTTTCTTT.